These 25 T cell receptor beta chains came from one sample sequenced in a study of cytotoxic CD8 clonotypes in ibrutinib-treated CLL. The assay was immunoSEQ multiplex PCR, and TCRdb's table has in-frame clones only and misses some. The top ten clones hold around 21% of a sample with 50,000 to 60,000 clones, less than 90% of them seen once. Material: PBMCs, obtained after 24 months of ibrutinib treatment. The receptors derive from a human donor with chronic lymphocytic leukemia.

This clone was seen only once. The chain carries TRBV6-6 and TRBJ2-6; a possible D gene is TRBD1 (5 bases). Trimming stripped 8 bases from V and 1 base from J, with 12 bases between. This CDR3 region has 15 residues. The germline CDR1 and CDR2 sequences are MNHNY and SVGAGI (reference sequence). The DNA of the CDR3 is TGTGCCAGCGTTCCCTCAGGGTCTGGGGCCAACGTCCTGACTTTC. Residues: CASVPSGSGANVLTF.

The chain employs TRBV4-1 and TRBJ1-4; D ambiguous. CDR3 size: 16 residues. Deletions cut 0 bases from V and 8 bases from J, with 16 bases between. Germline assignment: CDR1 MGHRA and CDR2 YSYEKL. The CDR3 reads CASSQDPAGFGEKLFF. CDR3 in DNA: TGCGCCAGCAGCCAAGATCCGGCAGGCTTCGGAGAAAAACTGTTTTTT.

The chain is built from TRBV28 and TRBJ1-5, with D perhaps TRBD1 (6 bases). V lost 9 bases, J lost 2 bases, and 11 bases lay in between. This CDR3 region has 13 residues. Germline CDR1 reads MDHEN; CDR2 reads SYDVKM. CDR3 nucleotides: TGTGCCAGTACAGGGTCTGGCAATCAGCCCCAGCATTTT. Amino acids: CASTGSGNQPQHF.

The rearrangement links TRBV6-5 to TRBJ2-7, with TRBD2 matching 8 bases. J gave up 3 bases and V 6 bases, and 4 bases lay outside the gene matches. Germline-derived CDR1 and CDR2 are MNHEY and SVGAGI. The CDR3 covers 13 residues. The CDR3 DNA sequence: TGTGCCAGCAGACCAAGCGGGGGCTACGAGCAGTACTTC. Its translation is CASRPSGGYEQYF.

The CDR3 DNA follows: TGCAGTGCTAGAAGTGTTGGGAACCAGTACTTC. This gives the protein CSARSVGNQYF. The gene calls are TRBV20-1 and TRBJ2-5; D is undetermined. From germline, CDR1 is DFQATT and CDR2 SNEGSKA (reference sequence). There are 11 residues in the CDR3. V was cut by 2 bases and J by 10 bases, with 11 bases left in between.

CDR3 amino acids: CASSVLQGGGQYF. CDR3 sequence (DNA): TGTGCCAGCAGTGTCCTCCAAGGGGGCGGGCAGTACTTC. This sequence joins TRBV25-1 and TRBJ2-7; 7 bases match TRBD1. The CDR3 loop spans 13 amino acids. Per the germline V gene, CDR1 is MGHDK and CDR2 is SYGVNS. The V gene end was trimmed by 4 bases and the J gene end by 9 bases; junction bases not matched to a gene: 9.

V is TRBV30 and J is TRBJ2-1; D not resolved. The CDR3 covers 10 residues. CDR1 GTSNPN and CDR2 SVGIG come from the germline V gene (reference sequence). V lost 5 bases, J lost 6 bases, and 5 bases lay in between. The CDR3 is CAWQFNEQFF. The CDR3 DNA reads as TGTGCCTGGCAGTTCAATGAGCAGTTCTTC.

In nucleotides, the CDR3 is TGTGCCAGCGGAAGGCACTACGAGCAGTACTTC. Translating it yields CASGRHYEQYF. The chain joins TRBV6-5 to TRBJ2-7; D uncertain. The CDR3 length is 11 residues. V was clipped by 8 bases and J by 3 bases, with 8 bases between them. Germline V gives CDR1 MNHEY, CDR2 SVGAGI.

Only a few counts were recorded for this clone. The chain links TRBV27 to TRBJ1-2; D not resolved. This CDR3 comprises 12 residues. CDR1 is MNHEY, CDR2 SMNVEV, per germline (reference sequence). The germline V and J ends were trimmed by 6 bases and 8 bases, with 13 bases remaining between them. CDR3 amino acids: CASRQLLGGYTF. The DNA of the CDR3 is TGTGCCAGCAGGCAATTACTCGGCGGCTACACCTTC.

The genes are TRBV2 and TRBJ2-5, with D unresolved. This CDR3 comprises 14 residues. Deletions cut 3 bases from V and 4 bases from J, with 12 bases between. CDR1 is SNHLY, CDR2 FYNNEI, per germline. CDR3 in amino acids: CASSDQEIGETQYF. For the CDR3, the DNA is TGTGCCAGCAGTGACCAAGAAATTGGAGAGACCCAGTACTTC.

The genes are TRBV6-5 and TRBJ2-2; D gene unclear. Germline loops: CDR1 MNHEY, CDR2 SVGAGI. The CDR3 has 15 amino acids. The ends were cut back, 6 bases at V and 2 bases at J, with 13 bases in the middle. CDR3 nucleotides: TGTGCCAGCAGCCCCAGGAAGGGAAACACCGGGGAGCTGTTTTTT. It is translated as CASSPRKGNTGELFF.

This clone was seen only a few times. This rearrangement joins TRBV6-4 to TRBJ2-2; 7 positions agree with TRBD1. Germline V gene data show CDR1 as MRHNA and CDR2 as SNTAGT. This CDR3 has 15 residues. J lost 6 bases, V lost 5 bases, and 9 bases had no gene match. The CDR3 spells CASSPRQGWSGELFF. For the CDR3, the DNA is TGTGCCAGCAGTCCTAGACAGGGTTGGTCCGGGGAGCTGTTTTTT.

This clone has more than one count but fewer than ten. The chain carries TRBV28 and TRBJ1-5; 7 nucleotides align to TRBD1. The CDR3 loop spans 13 amino acids. Germline V gives CDR1 MDHEN, CDR2 SYDVKM. V gave up 8 bases and J gave up 8 bases; unmatched junction bases: 9. CDR3 loop: CASGSTGIEPQHF. The CDR3 DNA is TGTGCCAGCGGTTCGACAGGGATCGAGCCCCAGCATTTT.

The chain couples TRBV28 to TRBJ2-4; D may be TRBD2 (5 bases). The length of the CDR3 is 13 residues. The germline V gene has CDR1 MDHEN and CDR2 SYDVKM. V shed 7 bases and J shed 6 bases, with 13 bases lying between them. Written as DNA, the CDR3 is TGTGCCAGCATCCCCGGGGTGGGAAACATTCAGTACTTC. This encodes CASIPGVGNIQYF. Full variable domain (outside the CDR3, taken from reference TRBV28 and TRBJ2-4): DVKVTQSSRYLVKRTGEKVFLECVQDMDHENMFWYRQDPGLGLRLIYFSYDVKMKEKGDIPEGYSVSREKKERFSLILESASTNQTSMYLCASIPGVGNIQYFGAGTRLSVL.

The gene calls are TRBV19 and TRBJ1-2, with 9 bases identical to TRBD1. The germline V gene encodes CDR1 LNHDA and CDR2 SQIVND (reference sequence). The V and J ends lost 4 bases and 8 bases, in that order; junction bases with no gene match: 8. There are 14 residues in the CDR3. The CDR3 sequence is CASSKLQGAEGYTF. CDR3 DNA sequence: TGTGCCAGTAGTAAACTACAGGGGGCGGAGGGCTACACCTTC. The full variable domain, completed using reference TRBV19 and TRBJ1-2, is DGGITQSPKYLFRKEGQNVTLSCEQNLNHDAMYWYRQDPGQGLRLIYYSQIVNDFQKGDIAEGYSVSREKKESFPLTVTSAQKNPTAFYLCASSKLQGAEGYTFGSGTRLTVV.

This chain links TRBV7-2 with TRBJ1-2; unclear D gene. This CDR3 comprises 14 residues. Germline CDR1 SGHTA, CDR2 FQGNSA. V was trimmed by 3 bases and J by 2 bases, leaving 10 bases between them. CDR3 sequence (DNA): TGTGCCAGCAGCTTGGCACAAGCCAACTATGGCTACACCTTC. This gives the protein CASSLAQANYGYTF.

This clone was picked up one time. The chain is built from TRBV5-1 and TRBJ1-1, with D unresolved. The CDR3 is made up of 14 amino acids. The V gene lost 0 bases and the J gene lost 1 base, with 7 bases spanning the gap. Per germline, CDR1 SGHRS and CDR2 YFSETQ. CDR3 in amino acids: CASSLDSANTEAFF. In DNA, the CDR3 is TGCGCCAGCAGCTTGGACAGTGCGAACACTGAAGCTTTCTTT.

The chain links TRBV30 to TRBJ1-4; 7 bases map to TRBD1. The V gene end was trimmed by 3 bases and the J gene end by 2 bases; junction bases not matched to a gene: 6. The CDR3 runs 15 residues. CDR1 is GTSNPN, CDR2 SVGIG, per germline (reference sequence). The CDR3 is CAWRSTGATNEKLFF. The DNA of the CDR3 is TGTGCCTGGAGGTCAACAGGGGCCACTAATGAAAAACTGTTTTTT.

The rearrangement uses TRBV25-1 and TRBJ2-7; TRBD1 is a possible D gene (5 bases). Germline CDR1 MGHDK, CDR2 SYGVNS. The V end lost 10 bases, the J end lost 3 bases, and 19 bases lay between the germline ends. This CDR3 is 14 amino acids long. CDR3 amino acids: CATRRQGSDYEQYF. The CDR3 nucleotides are TGTGCCACCCGTCGGCAGGGATCCGACTACGAGCAGTACTTC.

The chain recombines TRBV27 with TRBJ2-2; a weak D match, TRBD2 (7 bases). V was cut by 7 bases and J by 0 bases, with 15 bases left in between. CDR1 MNHEY and CDR2 SMNVEV come from the germline V gene (reference sequence). The CDR3 extends over 16 amino acids. The DNA of the CDR3 is TGTGCCAGCATCTCACCGGGGGGCCCGAACACCGGGGAGCTGTTTTTT. The encoded protein is CASISPGGPNTGELFF.

In this sample, this clone turned up a few times. DNA for the CDR3: TGTGCCAGCTCACCTAACCAGGCGGTTAACGGCTACACCTTC. It translates to CASSPNQAVNGYTF. The rearrangement links TRBV18 to TRBJ1-2, with no clear D. Trimming cost V 3 bases and J 8 bases, with 16 bases left between them. The CDR3 consists of 14 residues. Germline CDR1 and CDR2: KGHSH and LQKENI.

This sequence joins TRBV30 and TRBJ2-3, with 7 nucleotides matching TRBD1. This CDR3 is built from 15 residues. Germline trimming cut 3 bases from V and 0 bases from J; bases unmatched to any gene: 6. Germline assignment: CDR1 GTSNPN and CDR2 SVGIG (reference sequence). The chain's CDR3 is CAWRGDRLSTDTQYF. CDR3 nucleotides: TGTGCCTGGAGGGGGGACAGATTGAGCACAGATACGCAGTATTTT.

In this sample, this clone turned up a few times. The rearrangement uses TRBV29-1 and TRBJ1-1; D is perhaps TRBD1 (5 bases). The CDR3 has 13 amino acids. From germline, CDR1 is SQVTM and CDR2 ANQGSEA. Trimming left V 5 bases short and J 0 bases short, with 10 bases between. For the CDR3, the DNA is TGCAGCGTTAGTATACAGGTGAACACTGAAGCTTTCTTT. Its protein product is CSVSIQVNTEAFF.

The chain couples TRBV2 to TRBJ2-7; possibly TRBD2 for D (6 bases). Germline assignment: CDR1 SNHLY and CDR2 FYNNEI. This CDR3 contains 16 residues. Trimming removed 2 bases from V and 4 bases from J, with 18 bases in between. CDR3 bases: TGTGCCAGCAGTGAAAGACCGGGGGAGAAAGGATACGAGCAGTACTTC. Protein product: CASSERPGEKGYEQYF.

This clone was picked up one time. The V and J genes are TRBV7-9 and TRBJ2-7; D possibly corresponds to TRBD1 (7 bases). CDR1 is SEHNR and CDR2 is FQNEAQ in the germline V gene (reference sequence). CDR3 length: 16 amino acids. V was pared by 5 bases and J by 2 bases, with 19 bases between. The CDR3 sequence is CASSPGGLETTYEQYF. The CDR3 nucleotides are TGTGCCAGCAGCCCAGGGGGACTGGAGACGACCTACGAGCAGTACTTC.